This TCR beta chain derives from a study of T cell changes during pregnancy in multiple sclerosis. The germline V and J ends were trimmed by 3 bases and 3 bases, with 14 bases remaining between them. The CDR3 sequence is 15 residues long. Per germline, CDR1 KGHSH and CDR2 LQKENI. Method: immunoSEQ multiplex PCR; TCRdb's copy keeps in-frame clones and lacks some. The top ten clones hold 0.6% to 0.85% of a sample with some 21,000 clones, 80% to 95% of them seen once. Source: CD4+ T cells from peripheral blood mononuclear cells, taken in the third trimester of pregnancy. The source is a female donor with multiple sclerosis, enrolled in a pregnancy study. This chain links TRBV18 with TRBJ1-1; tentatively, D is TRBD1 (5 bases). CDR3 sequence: CASSPGGGADTEAFF. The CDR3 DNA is TGTGCCAGCTCACCTGGCGGAGGGGCCGACACTGAAGCTTTCTTT.